This TCR beta chain was sequenced in a study of T cells in women clearing cervical HPV infection. Trimming stripped 0 bases from V and 0 bases from J, with 7 bases between. The CDR3 covers 15 residues. Germline V lookup: CDR1 SGHRS, CDR2 YFSETQ. A word on this clone: Its antigen is undetermined. The read ends 3 residues before the CDR3 terminus; that terminus is restored from the germline J gene.

Each participant carried one incident cervical HPV16 infection only. MY09/MY11 PCR detected cervical HPV DNA; dot-blot assigned genotypes. Assay: immunoSEQ multiplex PCR; the TCRdb copy retains only in-frame clones and omits some. Its listing shows some 46,000 clones. Whole-study findings and limits: Repertoire richness, not evenness, was significantly elevated in CIN3+ cases versus controls. Cases carried less TRBV6-7 than controls: 0.11% versus 0.16%.

The TCR originated in a woman aged 18 to 69 with a cervical HPV16 infection that either progressed to CIN3+ or cleared (not recorded which). Sequenced material: blood buffy coat. J is TRBJ1-5 and V is TRBV5-1; D is uncertain. CDR3 loop: CASSLEGSSNQPQHF. The sequenced CDR3 bases are TGCGCCAGCAGCTTGGAAGGTTCTAGCAATCAGCCC.